This passage covers 6 T cell receptor beta chains from one sample sequenced in a study of blood T cells in healthy people across ages. Primers used in a second PCR of roughly 7 to 12 cycles were a sample-barcoded 5' primer and a J-beta primer mix. TCRdb reanalysed the 5' RACE reads using MiXCR and keeps one entry per CDR3 protein. This sample has 800,000 to 950,000 distinct CDR3 sequences, with 25% to 30% found just once. The same data also contributed to another study, on T cells of mothers and their children.

Sequenced sample: blood. All receptors derive from a woman aged 40 to 49 in good health.

As to this clonotype: A much larger clone lies one base from this, so it may be a read error. V gene TRBV29-1 combines with J gene TRBJ2-7; 8 nucleotides agree with TRBD1. The CDR3 spans 16 residues. CDR1 SQVTM and CDR2 ANQGSEA come from the germline V gene. The trim removed 6 bases at V and 2 bases at J, leaving 15 bases unmatched. The DNA for the CDR3 is TGCAGCGTCGGTAGTTGGGGGGACAGGAGGGCCTACGAGCAGTACTTC. It yields the protein CSVGSWGDRRAYEQYF.

The chain uses TRBV28 and TRBJ2-1; the D is unclear. The CDR3 is 13 amino acids. V lost 5 bases, J lost 8 bases, and 13 bases lay in between. From germline, CDR1 is MDHEN and CDR2 SYDVKM. The CDR3 DNA is TGTGCCAGCAGTCCAAGTCCGGGCGATGAGCAGTTCTTC. Its translation is CASSPSPGDEQFF.

The table lists this clonotype with many counts. The V gene is TRBV20-1, the J gene TRBJ2-1; 8 bases fit TRBD1. V was pared by 5 bases and J by 2 bases, with 11 bases of the junction left unmatched. This CDR3 has 16 amino acids. Germline loops: CDR1 DFQATT, CDR2 SNEGSKA (reference sequence). The CDR3 bases are TGCAGTGCTCCTCCGTTCCGGACAGGGACCTACAATGAGCAGTTCTTC. Translated: CSAPPFRTGTYNEQFF.

The chain employs TRBV29-1 and TRBJ2-5, with 8 bases matching TRBD2. In germline, CDR1 is SQVTM, CDR2 ANQGSEA. The trim removed 4 bases at V and 1 base at J, leaving 11 bases unmatched. This CDR3 has 16 amino acids. The CDR3 here is CSVGGRGGLAQETQYF. The CDR3 nucleotides read TGCAGCGTTGGGGGTCGGGGGGGTCTTGCCCAAGAGACCCAGTACTTC.

This clonotype was found a few times. V gene TRBV29-1 combines with J gene TRBJ2-3; perhaps D is TRBD1 or TRBD2 (6 bases each). Germline CDR1 reads SQVTM; CDR2 reads ANQGSEA. The CDR3 spans 14 residues. V dropped 6 bases and J dropped 2 bases, with 15 bases sitting between them. In nucleotides, the CDR3 is TGCAGCGTCCGAGGGGGGCGAGACACAGATACGCAGTATTTT. Translating gives CSVRGGRDTDTQYF.

This clonotype appeared many times. The CDR3 spells CASSDARGNGYTF. The CDR3 coding sequence is TGTGCCAGCTCCGACGCCAGGGGGAACGGCTACACCTTC. The rearrangement links TRBV12-3 or TRBV12-4 to TRBJ1-2; 7 nucleotides match TRBD1. V shed 8 bases and J 8 bases; nucleotides not matched to a gene: 11. The CDR3 spans 13 residues.